Sequencing of this T cell receptor (beta chain) was carried out in a study of human T cells and chemical hapten exposure (dated by TCRdb to the early 2020s). In terms of the full investigation: For sensitization, 2% DPC in acetone was applied to a roughly 2 cm by roughly 2 cm area of upper inner arm skin. Patients additionally received weekly therapeutic DPC doses to the scalp throughout the approximately 22-week study period. Patch testing was performed on the upper back with Finn chambers containing 0.01% DPC, and the patch tests were scored after 6 days according to International Contact Dermatitis Research Group standards. Most of the patients in the cohort were female, and the cohort covered alopecia areata with under or over 50% scalp involvement, alopecia totalis and alopecia universalis. Libraries were pooled for sequencing, and per-sample TCR yields varied mainly because of small differences in library volumes within the pool. The study tracked peripheral blood TCR repertoire changes in vivo during primary and secondary sensitization to the hapten diphenylcyclopropenone (DPC) in alopecia patients. Patient blood was sampled pre-sensitization (week 0) and at 2, 6 and about 24 weeks after DPC sensitization. For TCR sequencing, blood came from 25 to 35 alopecia patients at anywhere from one to four time points (pre-sensitization, 2, 6 and 24 weeks).

Reading from cysteine to phenylalanine, the CDR3 counts 15 amino acids. Kept here is only the CDR3 DNA, which spans 45 bases and is read in frame from base 1. V is pruned by 8 bases and J by 9 bases, leaving 12 bases of the junction without a gene match. The germline V gene supplies CDR1 MNHEY and CDR2 SVGAGI. This clonotype has just a few counts. No antigen is known for it. Base qualities are not at hand, and no much larger clone is one base apart. The sample's time point label is to be understood as: patch test 2, 6 weeks after DPC sensitization. Explained via the paper, the treatment or condition label denotes: therapeutic diphenylcyclopropenone sensitization with weekly scalp DPC. At every patch-test visit, the blood draw took place before the patch test was put on. To be eligible, patients had to be aged 18 to 70, diagnosed with alopecia and judged suitable for DPC therapy, while pregnant patients were excluded. Unfractionated whole blood was collected in Tempus Blood RNA tubes, and total RNA was extracted from that blood.

On the study overall, not on this receptor specifically: No change with DPC sensitization was found in the number of TCRs above 1 in 1000 frequency, and no evidence of global repertoire structure alterations was found. A positive correlation was found between the number of PT1 expanded TCRs and patch test score, with significance reached at thresholds 8, 16 and 32 but not 4. Alopecia, a presumed autoimmune disease, was present in all patients, so the immune response of the patients might differ from that of healthy individuals. Significantly more large CDR3 similarity clusters were formed by expanded TCRs than by pre-sensitization or healthy control sets, consistent with antigen-driven responses. Repeated subsampling changed both the strength of the expansion versus patch-test correlation and the threshold at which that correlation became significant.

The protocol used for the library was RACE. Sequencing instrument: NextSeq 500. During library preparation, unique molecular identifiers were attached to individual cDNA molecules so that TCRs could be counted quantitatively and reproducibly. From each blood RNA sample, both TCR alpha and TCR beta chains were sequenced. Regarding the original processing steps: The median number of TCRs per sample was some 100,000, ranging from roughly 20,000 to 690,600. The Decombinator software suite was used to annotate the V, J and CDR3 of the TCR reads. For the PS versus PT1 abundance plots, all samples were subsampled to the same number of TCRs (28,000). TCRs were defined as expanded if absent before sensitization and observed at least eight times at the 2-week time point. TCRdb took the public reads, trimmed them with fastp at Q25, ran MiXCR for clone calling and kept in-frame beta chains. Here each entry gathers all rows of one CDR3 protein and keeps the most common genes and DNA. TCRdb, not the original authors, processed these V and J calls. Recorded for this sample are 80,000 to 100,000 distinct CDR3 sequences; around 9.3% of them occurred a single time. The top ten clones comprise 2% to 2.5% of the sample.

The TCR sequence derives from a woman aged 40-49 years with alopecia areata. Some clones in this sample may be carry-over from other donors' samples. The V and J segments used are TRBV6-5 and TRBJ2-1; a stretch of 11 junction bases matches TRBD1. The source was whole blood, collected in connection with sensitization to the hapten diphenylcyclopropenone (DPC). In nucleotide form, the sequence is TGTGCCAGCTCCTACTTCCGGGACAGGGGGTCTGAGCAGTTCTTC. It is translated as CASSYFRDRGSEQFF.